These 2 T cell receptor beta chains came from one sample sequenced in a study of T-cell memory formation after mild COVID-19. One entry per CDR3 protein results from TCRdb running MiXCR on the 5' RACE reads. This sample has hundreds of thousands of distinct CDR3 sequences, with roughly 15% found just once. The sequencing sample was made of PBMCs or a T cell subset sorted from them (not recorded which). The receptors originated from a man aged 18 to 35 who had mild COVID-19 (a few samples of this study predate the infection). Cell type and time point are not known.

The table lists this clonotype with a few counts. The V and J genes are TRBV5-4 and TRBJ2-2, with D perhaps TRBD2 (6 bases). The V end lost 0 bases, the J end lost 4 bases, and 10 bases lay between the germline ends. The CDR3 totals 15 residues. Per germline, CDR1 SGHNT and CDR2 YYREEE (reference sequence). CDR3 bases: TGTGCCAGCAGCTTGGGCGGGCGGGGCACCGGGGAGCTGTTTTTT. This sequence encodes CASSLGGRGTGELFF.

This clonotype has just a few counts. The chain employs TRBV5-1 and TRBJ2-7; 9 bases map to TRBD1. Germline assignment: CDR1 SGHRS and CDR2 YFSETQ. The J segment lost 5 bases and the V segment lost 3 bases, leaving 3 bases of the junction unmatched. The length of the CDR3 is 13 residues. CDR3 DNA sequence: TGCGCCAGCAGCTGGACAGGGGTCCACGAGCAGTACTTC. This gives the protein CASSWTGVHEQYF.